These T cell receptor beta chains were read from a single sample in a study of CD8 T cells in ankylosing spondylitis. TCRdb itself ran the 5' RACE reads through MiXCR, one entry per CDR3 protein. The sample gives about 540,000 distinct CDR3 sequences, approximately 11% of which show up once; 6.8% is in the top ten. The sequenced material came from blood, either unsorted or a sorted T cell fraction (not recorded which). These receptors were collected from a male donor with ankylosing spondylitis. The CDR3 runs from the conserved cysteine through the conserved F or W. A D gene is named only where the DNA matches it firmly. Some rows have no size entry. The others give once, few or many, or a class for an expanded clone.

size	V	D	J	CDR3	DNA
-	TRBV5-1	-	TRBJ1-2	CASSSPGSFYGYTF	TGCGCCAGCAGCTCCCCGGGCAGCTTCTATGGCTACACCTTC
-	TRBV20-1	-	TRBJ2-1	CSARRAGATSFLPPSNEQFF	TGCAGTGCTAGGAGGGCCGGGGCGACTAGTTTCCTCCCTCCTTCCAATGAGCAGTTCTTC
-	TRBV29-1	-	TRBJ2-1	CRVASSYNEQFF	TGCAGGGTCGCGAGCTCCTACAATGAGCAGTTCTTC
-	TRBV11-3	-	TRBJ2-2	CASSPSAGFGELFF	TGTGCCAGCAGCCCTAGCGCGGGGTTCGGGGAGCTGTTTTTT
few	TRBV11-3	-	TRBJ2-3	CASSGTGLSWADTQYF	TGTGCCAGCAGCGGAACAGGGCTAAGTTGGGCAGATACGCAGTATTTT
few	TRBV27	TRBD1	TRBJ2-3	CASSLLDWRQGTDTQYF	TGTGCCAGCAGTTTACTGGATTGGAGACAGGGGACAGATACGCAGTATTTT
few	TRBV5-1	-	TRBJ1-1	CASSLATMNTEAFF	TGCGCCAGCAGCTTGGCGACAATGAACACTGAAGCTTTCTTT
-	TRBV6-1	TRBD2	TRBJ2-3	CASSRGGEGTDTQYF	TGTGCCAGCTCACGGGGGGGAGAAGGCACAGATACGCAGTATTTT
many	TRBV7-8	TRBD2	TRBJ2-5	CASSLELAGEETQYF	TGTGCCAGCAGCTTAGAACTAGCGGGAGAAGAGACCCAGTACTTC
-	TRBV24-1	-	TRBJ2-1	CATSAPDKGGRNEQFF	TGTGCCACCAGTGCCCCGGACAAGGGGGGTCGAAATGAGCAGTTCTTC
few	TRBV6-6	-	TRBJ1-6	CASSYQYRGLHF	TGTGCCAGCAGTTATCAGTATCGGGGGCTCCACTTT
-	TRBV30	-	TRBJ1-3	CAWSPMDGRGNTIYF	TGTGCCTGGAGTCCCATGGACGGCCGCGGAAACACCATATATTTT
-	TRBV14	-	TRBJ2-4	CASSLKRAPGGQNIQYF	TGTGCCAGCAGCCTAAAGAGGGCCCCAGGAGGGCAAAACATTCAGTACTTC
few	TRBV20-1	-	TRBJ1-5	CSARDLVNQPQHF	TGCAGTGCTAGAGATTTAGTGAATCAGCCCCAGCATTTT
-	TRBV7-2	-	TRBJ2-5	CASSLPRGAETQYF	TGTGCCAGCAGCTTACCCAGGGGTGCCGAGACCCAGTACTTC
few	TRBV6-2/TRBV6-3	TRBD1	TRBJ1-1	CASSSGTGRDTEAFF	TGTGCCAGCAGTTCCGGGACAGGGAGGGATACTGAAGCTTTCTTT
-	TRBV5-6	TRBD2	TRBJ2-7	CASSPRPGLAGGRYEQYF	TGTGCCAGCAGCCCCCGGCCGGGACTAGCGGGAGGTCGGTACGAGCAGTACTTC